This is a list of T cell receptor beta chains from one sample in a study of identical twins. TCRdb reprocessed the 5' RACE reads with MiXCR, giving one entry per CDR3 protein. Among hundreds of thousands of distinct CDR3 sequences listed, 12% were seen once. The same data also went into a second study, on yellow fever vaccine responses in identical twins.

Sequencing was carried out using CD8+ T cells sorted from blood. The receptor source for this set is a woman younger than 30 in good health. Both conserved end residues are part of each CDR3. The D gene is left open where the match is weak. Only some rows state a clone size, as once, few, many or a class for expanded clones.

>-|TRBV15|-|TRBJ2-7
TGTGCCTCGTGGACGCCCCTCTCCTACGAGCAGTACTTC
CASWTPLSYEQYF
>TRBD1|TRBV6-1|-|TRBJ1-1
TGTGCCAGCAGTATTCGGACAGGGTGGGCTGAAGCTTTCTTT
CASSIRTGWAEAFF
>-|TRBV12-3/TRBV12-4|-|TRBJ2-5
TGTGCCAGCAGTTTTCGGATAGCCGGCCAAGAGACCCAGTACTTC
CASSFRIAGQETQYF
>-|TRBV3-1|-|TRBJ2-1
TGTGCCAGCAGCCAAGTCAGGGACGTGAACTACAATGAGCAGTTCTTC
CASSQVRDVNYNEQFF
>TRBD1|TRBV7-9|-|TRBJ2-7
TGTGCCAGCAGCCCCCGGGACAGGGCCTCTGGCGAGCAGTACTTC
CASSPRDRASGEQYF
>TRBD2|TRBV6-4|-|TRBJ2-2
TGTGCCAGCAGTGACGGTCTAGCGGCCGGGGAGCTGTTTTTT
CASSDGLAAGELFF
>TRBD2|TRBV7-2|-|TRBJ2-3
TGTGCCAGCACCCCGAGCGGGAGGGCGGCAGATACGCAGTATTTT
CASTPSGRAADTQYF
>-|TRBV18|-|TRBJ2-1
TGTGCCAGCTCAAGACAGGAGATTCCCCAGATTACATACAATGAGCAGTTCTTC
CASSRQEIPQITYNEQFF
>TRBD2|TRBV5-5|few|TRBJ2-1
TGTGCCAGCAGCTTCGAGCGCGGGGGGGCCGAGGTTAACAATGAGCAGTTCTTC
CASSFERGGAEVNNEQFF
>-|TRBV6-1|-|TRBJ2-3
TGTGCCAGCAGTGTTGGGAGAAGGGTTACAGATACGCAGTATTTT
CASSVGRRVTDTQYF
>-|TRBV4-1|-|TRBJ1-2
TGCGCCAGCAGCCAAGTTCAGGGGCGCAACTATGGCTACACCTTC
CASSQVQGRNYGYTF
>TRBD2|TRBV15|-|TRBJ2-5
TGTGCCACCAGCTGGACTAGTTTCGAGACCCAGTACTTC
CATSWTSFETQYF
>-|TRBV20-1|many|TRBJ2-2
TGCAGTGCCAACACGTCCCGGGACACCGGGGAGCTGTTTTTT
CSANTSRDTGELFF
>TRBD1|TRBV6-5|many|TRBJ2-2
TGTGCCAGCAGTTGGGACAGGGGATACACCGGGGAGCTGTTTTTT
CASSWDRGYTGELFF
>-|TRBV27|once|TRBJ1-6
TGTGCCAGCACCCAGGGATTGGTGTCACCCCTCCACTTT
CASTQGLVSPLHF
>-|TRBV5-5|many|TRBJ1-5
TGTGCCAGCAGCCCCAGTTATAGCAATCAGCCCCAGCATTTT
CASSPSYSNQPQHF
>-|TRBV27|-|TRBJ2-7
TGTGCCAGCAGTTCTAGGGGAAGCTACGAGCAGTACTTC
CASSSRGSYEQYF
>TRBD2|TRBV9|few|TRBJ2-7
TGTGCCAGCAGCGTAGGGTTTAGCGGGATCCACGAGCAGTACTTC
CASSVGFSGIHEQYF
>TRBD2|TRBV20-1|-|TRBJ2-3
TGCAGTGCTAGCGGACTAGCCGCTGGCACAGATACGCAGTATTTT
CSASGLAAGTDTQYF
>-|TRBV7-9|few|TRBJ1-4
TGTGCCAGCAGGGGATTCGGCCTGGGTGATGAAAAACTGTTTTTT
CASRGFGLGDEKLFF
>-|TRBV29-1|few|TRBJ1-6
TGCAGCCCCCCCGGCGTTGAGGGGTGGAAGTCACCCCTCCACTTT
CSPPGVEGWKSPLHF
>-|TRBV29-1|-|TRBJ2-7
TGCAGCGTTGAAGGGGCACGATACGAGCAGTACTTC
CSVEGARYEQYF
>-|TRBV7-9|many|TRBJ1-6
TGTGCCAGCAGCGGAGAGGGTGGCTATAATTCACCCCTCCACTTT
CASSGEGGYNSPLHF
>-|TRBV28|-|TRBJ1-3
TGTGCCAGCAGTACCCGTCGGGGGGAGCATGGAAACACCATATATTTT
CASSTRRGEHGNTIYF
>-|TRBV6-6|-|TRBJ1-2
TGTGCCAGCAGTTACGGTATGAGGGCCTCCTTC
CASSYGMRASF
>TRBD2|TRBV12-3/TRBV12-4|many|TRBJ2-4
TGTGCCAGCAGTTCACCATCTAGCGGGAGGAATCAGAAAGCCAAAAACATTCAGTACTTC
CASSSPSSGRNQKAKNIQYF
>TRBD2|TRBV7-9|few|TRBJ2-1
TGTGCCAGCAGCTGGGGACTAGCGGTTTTATATGAGCAGTTCTTC
CASSWGLAVLYEQFF
>TRBD2|TRBV7-8|once|TRBJ2-5
TGTGCCAGCACCATTAGCGGGAGGTACCAAGAGACCCAGTACTTC
CASTISGRYQETQYF
>TRBD1|TRBV4-1|few|TRBJ1-1
TGCGCCAGCAGCCAGGGACAGGGAGCGAACACTGAAGCTTTCTTT
CASSQGQGANTEAFF
>-|TRBV3-1|few|TRBJ2-7
TGTGCCAGCAGCCCGGTCGGTATGGGGGACGAGCAGTACTTC
CASSPVGMGDEQYF
>-|TRBV6-1|-|TRBJ2-5
TGTGCCAGCAACCAACAGGGCAATCAAGAGACCCAGTACTTC
CASNQQGNQETQYF
>-|TRBV2|-|TRBJ2-2
TGTGCCAGCAGTGAGTACGTGGCCACTATGTCGAACACCGGGGAGCTGTTTTTT
CASSEYVATMSNTGELFF
>-|TRBV19|-|TRBJ1-1
TGTGCCAGTAGTATGACGCCCAACACTGAAGCTTTCTTT
CASSMTPNTEAFF
>TRBD2|TRBV4-1|-|TRBJ2-2
TGCGCCAGCAGCCCGGGGACTAGCGGGAAGGGGGAGCTGTTTTTT
CASSPGTSGKGELFF
>-|TRBV7-6|few|TRBJ2-2
TGTGCCAGCAGCTTTTTCGGGATTGCGAACACCGGGGAGCTGTTTTTT
CASSFFGIANTGELFF
>-|TRBV2|few|TRBJ2-3
TGTGCCAGCCGCGGGGAGGCGGATACGCAGTATTTT
CASRGEADTQYF
>-|TRBV5-6|many|TRBJ1-5
TGTGCCAGCAGCTTGAGGGTTTTGACCGGCTTCAATCAGCCCCAGCATTTT
CASSLRVLTGFNQPQHF
>-|TRBV7-8|-|TRBJ2-3
TGTGCCAGCAGCAATGACATAACCGGACGCACAGATACGCAGTATTTT
CASSNDITGRTDTQYF
>TRBD2|TRBV12-3/TRBV12-4|many|TRBJ2-1
TGTGCCAGCAACGAGCTAGCGGGCAATGAGCAGTTCTTC
CASNELAGNEQFF
>TRBD1|TRBV4-1|-|TRBJ2-1
TGCGCCAGCAGCCAAGACAGGGGGCAGGGGTTTGAGCAGTTCTTC
CASSQDRGQGFEQFF
>-|TRBV28|-|TRBJ2-7
TGTGCCAGCAGTTCGAGGATCCGAGTCGAGTCAATCTACGAGCAGTACTTC
CASSSRIRVESIYEQYF
>TRBD2|TRBV27|many|TRBJ2-1
TGTGCCAGCAGTCCAACTAGCGGGGTATACAATGAGCAGTTCTTC
CASSPTSGVYNEQFF
>TRBD2|TRBV7-7|-|TRBJ2-1
TGTGCCAGCAGCTTATCCCTGACTAGCGGGAGAGTAAATGAGCAGTTCTTC
CASSLSLTSGRVNEQFF
>TRBD2|TRBV4-1|-|TRBJ2-7
TGCGCCAGCAGCCAAGAAGGAGCGGGAGCCCCCTACGAGCAGTACTTC
CASSQEGAGAPYEQYF
>-|TRBV6-1|few|TRBJ2-5
TGTGCCAGCAGTGAAGAGTGGGCTGAGTGGGAGACCCAGTACTTC
CASSEEWAEWETQYF
>TRBD2|TRBV24-1|-|TRBJ2-2
TGTGCCACCAGTGTTATGGGACTAGCGGGGGGTGAAAGCACCGGGGAGCTGTTTTTT
CATSVMGLAGGESTGELFF
>TRBD2|TRBV5-4|few|TRBJ2-1
TGTGCCAGCAGCTCTCGGATTAGCGGGTCCCCGAGCTCCTACAATGAGCAGTTCTTC
CASSSRISGSPSSYNEQFF
>-|TRBV27|few|TRBJ2-1
TGTGCCAGCACCCCCCAGCGAGGTAATGAGCAGTTCTTC
CASTPQRGNEQFF
>TRBD1|TRBV12-3/TRBV12-4|-|TRBJ2-7
TGTGCCAGCAGTTTTGGGAGGACAGGGGGCAGCTACGAGCAGTACTTC
CASSFGRTGGSYEQYF
>-|TRBV27|few|TRBJ2-1
TGTGCCAGCAGCTGGCAGGGGCGGTTTGGCAATGAGCAGTTCTTC
CASSWQGRFGNEQFF
>TRBD2|TRBV6-4|few|TRBJ2-3
TGTGCCAGCAGAGCGGGGGAGACAGATACGCAGTATTTT
CASRAGETDTQYF
>-|TRBV11-2|many|TRBJ2-1
TGTGCCAGCAGCTTACGCCCGGACTACAATGAGCAGTTCTTC
CASSLRPDYNEQFF
>-|TRBV7-9|many|TRBJ2-1
TGTGCCAGCAGCTATAACAATGAGCAGTTCTTC
CASSYNNEQFF